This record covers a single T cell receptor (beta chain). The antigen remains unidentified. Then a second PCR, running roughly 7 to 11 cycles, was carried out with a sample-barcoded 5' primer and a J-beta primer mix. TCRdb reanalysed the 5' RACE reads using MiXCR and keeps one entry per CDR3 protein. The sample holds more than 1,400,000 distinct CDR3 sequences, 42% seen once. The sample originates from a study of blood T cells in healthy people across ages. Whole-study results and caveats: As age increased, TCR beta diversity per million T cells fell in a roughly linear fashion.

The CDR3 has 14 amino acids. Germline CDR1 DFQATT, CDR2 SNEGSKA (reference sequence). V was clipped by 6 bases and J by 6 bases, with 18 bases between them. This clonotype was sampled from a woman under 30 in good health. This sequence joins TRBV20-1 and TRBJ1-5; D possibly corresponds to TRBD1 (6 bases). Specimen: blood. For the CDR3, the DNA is TGCAGTGCCCTACATGGGAGCAGGGGTCAGCCCCAGCATTTT. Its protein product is CSALHGSRGQPQHF.